What follows are 18 T cell receptor beta chains derived from one specimen sequenced in a study of T cell responses to AZD1222 COVID-19 vaccine. TCRdb's table, derived via immunoSEQ multiplex PCR, lists solely in-frame clones and lacks some. The sample holds roughly 170,000 clones, 85% to 95% seen once. The input for sequencing was peripheral blood, taken 28 days after the second AZD1222 dose. The receptor source for this set is an adult who received the AZD1222 COVID-19 vaccine.

Details on this clone: At the DNA level, this CDR3 is encoded by other sequences in the same sample as well. V is TRBV12-3 or TRBV12-4 and J is TRBJ2-3, with TRBD1 as a possible D gene (5 bases). With 6 bases removed from V and 0 bases from J, the gap between germline ends came to 7 bases. The CDR3 consists of 13 residues. CDR3 amino acids: CASRRGSTDTQYF. The CDR3 nucleotides are TGTGCCAGCAGAAGGGGTAGCACAGATACGCAGTATTTT.

In its sample, this clone was seen once. The V gene is TRBV28, the J gene TRBJ1-1; D might be TRBD1 (5 bases). There are 15 residues in the CDR3. CDR1 is MDHEN and CDR2 is SYDVKM in the germline V gene. Trimming cost V 5 bases and J 4 bases, with 17 bases left between them. CDR3 bases: TGTGCCAGCAGTCCCCCGGGGGGTTGGGGCACTGAAGCTTTCTTT. Its translation is CASSPPGGWGTEAFF. Filled out from reference TRBV28 and TRBJ1-1, the complete variable domain reads DVKVTQSSRYLVKRTGEKVFLECVQDMDHENMFWYRQDPGLGLRLIYFSYDVKMKEKGDIPEGYSVSREKKERFSLILESASTNQTSMYLCASSPPGGWGTEAFFGQGTRLTVV.

J is TRBJ1-1 and V is TRBV30; unclear D gene. Germline V lookup: CDR1 GTSNPN, CDR2 SVGIG (reference sequence). There are 14 residues in the CDR3. Between the trimmed V and J ends, which lost 4 bases and 1 base, there was a span of 13 bases. This CDR3 reads CAWTNDDGNTEAFF. CDR3 nucleotide sequence: TGTGCCTGGACCAATGACGACGGGAACACTGAAGCTTTCTTT.

The chain uses TRBV7-6 and TRBJ1-4; D gene ambiguous. V gave up 2 bases and J gave up 4 bases, with 8 bases separating them. This CDR3 has 14 residues. Germline V gene sequence: CDR1 SGHVS, CDR2 FNYEAQ. This CDR3 is CASSLLAGNEKLFF. The DNA of the CDR3 is TGTGCCAGCAGCTTACTCGCGGGTAATGAAAAACTGTTTTTT.

This clone was found once. V and J are TRBV5-8 and TRBJ1-1; TRBD1 might be the D (6 bases). The CDR3 covers 14 residues. Germline values: CDR1 SGHTS, CDR2 YDEGEE. The V gene lost 2 bases and the J gene lost 5 bases, with 13 bases spanning the gap. The CDR3 DNA sequence: TGTGCCAGCAGCTTTTTAGGGGGGAGGACTGAAGCTTTCTTT. Amino acids: CASSFLGGRTEAFF.

The gene calls are TRBV6-6 and TRBJ1-4; 7 bases map to TRBD1. CDR1 and CDR2 from the germline V gene are MNHNY and SVGAGI (reference sequence). This CDR3 is built from 13 residues. With 5 bases clipped from V and 3 bases from J, the junction kept 0 bases outside the gene matches. CDR3 nucleotide sequence: TGTGCCAGCAGTGGGACAGCTAATGAAAAACTGTTTTTT. Translating it yields CASSGTANEKLFF.

The chain links TRBV4-1 to TRBJ2-7, with 7 nucleotides matching TRBD1. The CDR3 totals 14 residues. CDR1 MGHRA and CDR2 YSYEKL come from the germline V gene. The V and J ends lost 4 bases and 3 bases, in that order; junction bases with no gene match: 6. CDR3 region: CASSLGQEVYEQYF. In DNA form, the CDR3 reads TGCGCCAGCAGCCTTGGACAGGAGGTCTACGAGCAGTACTTC.

The CDR3 loop is CASSGTGGQDTQYF. CDR3 DNA: TGCGCCAGTTCCGGGACAGGGGGCCAAGATACGCAGTATTTT. The rearrangement links TRBV5-1 to TRBJ2-3, with 12 positions matching TRBD1. Germline lookup yields CDR1 SGHRS and CDR2 YFSETQ. This CDR3 spans 14 amino acids. The V gene end was trimmed by 8 bases and the J gene end by 5 bases; junction bases not matched to a gene: 6.

V usage is TRBV19 and J usage is TRBJ2-1, with D hard to call. This CDR3 has 15 residues. Trimming removed 3 bases from V and 0 bases from J, with 9 bases in between. Germline CDR1 reads LNHDA; CDR2 reads SQIVND (reference sequence). In nucleotides, the CDR3 is TGTGCCAGTAGTATTGGGATCGCCTCCTACAATGAGCAGTTCTTC. It is translated as CASSIGIASYNEQFF.

The chain recombines TRBV27 with TRBJ2-1, with D hard to call. CDR1 and CDR2 (germline): MNHEY, SMNVEV (reference sequence). The CDR3 consists of 15 residues. V lost 5 bases to trimming and J lost 0 bases, with 11 bases between them. Here the CDR3 DNA reads TGTGCCAGCAGTACAATTGCAAGCTCCTACAATGAGCAGTTCTTC. Protein: CASSTIASSYNEQFF.

The chain has TRBV10-1 and TRBJ1-1, with D hard to call. The CDR3 has 18 amino acids. The germline gives CDR1 WNHNN, CDR2 SYGVQD (reference sequence). V was trimmed by 0 bases and J by 1 base, leaving 18 bases between them. CDR3 loop: CASSESRDTHVENTEAFF. The CDR3 DNA reads TGCGCCAGCAGTGAGTCGAGGGATACCCACGTAGAGAACACTGAAGCTTTCTTT.

J is TRBJ1-1 and V is TRBV27; D gene ambiguous. CDR1 and CDR2 from the germline V gene are MNHEY and SMNVEV (reference sequence). The CDR3 runs 13 residues. V lost 3 bases and J 5 bases, leaving 10 bases between the germline ends. CDR3 amino acids: CASSLGWLTEAFF. CDR3 sequence (DNA): TGTGCCAGCAGTTTGGGGTGGCTTACTGAAGCTTTCTTT.

The J gene is TRBJ1-2, the V gene TRBV6-5, with a possible D match to TRBD1 (6 bases). The CDR3 sequence is 14 residues long. V dropped 7 bases and J dropped 4 bases, with 16 bases sitting between them. The germline V gene has CDR1 MNHEY and CDR2 SVGAGI. CDR3 DNA sequence: TGTGCCAGCACCACATACAGGGAGCTCTATGGCTACACCTTC. Protein: CASTTYRELYGYTF.

The CDR3 loop is CASSQSGGSNQPQHF. CDR3 DNA sequence: TGTGCCAGCAGCCAGAGTGGGGGGAGCAATCAGCCCCAGCATTTT. V and J are TRBV3-1 (or the pseudogene TRBV3-2) and TRBJ1-5; D might be TRBD1 (5 bases). Trimming removed 3 bases at V and 1 base at J, with 10 bases between. CDR1 and CDR2 from the germline V gene are LGHDT and YNNKEL (reference sequence). This CDR3 contains 15 residues.

The gene calls are TRBV6-4 and TRBJ1-1; D gene uncertain. The CDR3 spans 14 residues. The germline CDR1 and CDR2 sequences are MRHNA and SNTAGT. With 6 bases removed from V and 4 bases from J, the gap between germline ends came to 15 bases. CDR3 sequence (DNA): TGTGCCAGCAGACCCGGGCCCCGCGGCACTGAAGCTTTCTTT. It encodes CASRPGPRGTEAFF.

The rearrangement uses TRBV6-1 and TRBJ1-3; D might be TRBD1 (6 bases). The CDR3 is 13 residues long. With 9 bases removed from V and 4 bases from J, the gap between germline ends came to 13 bases. Germline V gives CDR1 MNHNS, CDR2 SASEGT. In DNA form, the CDR3 reads TGTGCCAGTTTGACAGGAGTCGGAAACACCATATATTTT. Protein sequence: CASLTGVGNTIYF.

V and J are TRBV4-3 and TRBJ1-5; D is ambiguous. Trimming left V 4 bases short and J 7 bases short, with 14 bases between. This CDR3 is 14 amino acids long. The germline V gene encodes CDR1 LGHNA and CDR2 YSLEER. The CDR3 loop reads CASSPGIVEQPQHF. DNA for the CDR3: TGCGCCAGCAGCCCCGGTATAGTTGAACAGCCCCAGCATTTT.

The rearrangement joins TRBV10-3 to TRBJ2-1, with TRBD1 matching 9 bases. V gave up 7 bases and J gave up 8 bases; unmatched junction bases: 12. The germline CDR1 and CDR2 sequences are ENHRY and SYGVKD. The CDR3 sequence is 15 residues long. This chain's CDR3 is CAINNPGQGRYEQFF. CDR3 coding DNA: TGTGCCATCAATAACCCGGGACAGGGCCGCTATGAGCAGTTCTTC.